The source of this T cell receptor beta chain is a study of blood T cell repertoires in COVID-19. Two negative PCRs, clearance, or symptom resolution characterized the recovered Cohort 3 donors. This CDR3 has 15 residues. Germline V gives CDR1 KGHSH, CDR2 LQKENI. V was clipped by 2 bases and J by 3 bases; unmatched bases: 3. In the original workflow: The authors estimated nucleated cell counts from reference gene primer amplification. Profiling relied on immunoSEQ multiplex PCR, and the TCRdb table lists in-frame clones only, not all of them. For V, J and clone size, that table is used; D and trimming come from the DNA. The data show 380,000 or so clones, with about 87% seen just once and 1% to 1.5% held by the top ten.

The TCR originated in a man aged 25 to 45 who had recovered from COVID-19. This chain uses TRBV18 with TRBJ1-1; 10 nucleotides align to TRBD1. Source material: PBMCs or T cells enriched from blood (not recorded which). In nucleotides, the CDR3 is TGTGCCAGCTCACCAGAAGGGACAGGGGACACTGAAGCTTTCTTT. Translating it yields CASSPEGTGDTEAFF.